One and the same sample provided the 20 T cell receptor beta chains below, sequenced in a study of cytomegalovirus exposure and HLA in healthy donors. Assay used: immunoSEQ multiplex PCR; TCRdb lists only in-frame clones, some missing. In the table there are about 160,000 clones, 80% to 90% of which are singletons. The specimen was PBMCs. Receptors were obtained from a woman aged 18-29 years in good health and CMV-seronegative.

The chain combines TRBV19 with TRBJ1-2; maybe TRBD1 (5 bases). The CDR3 covers 16 residues. Trimming left V 6 bases short and J 0 bases short, with 17 bases between. The germline gives CDR1 LNHDA, CDR2 SQIVND (reference sequence). CDR3 nucleotides: TGTGCCAGTAGCCCTGATCGGGGGAGAGCTAACTATGGCTACACCTTC. This encodes CASSPDRGRANYGYTF.

J is TRBJ1-5 and V is TRBV7-8, with a weak D call TRBD1 (5 bases). This CDR3 region has 17 residues. The V gene's germline CDR1 is SGHVS and CDR2 FQNEAQ. V lost 3 bases and J lost 7, with 22 bases in between. DNA of the CDR3: TGTGCCAGCAGCTTTATCAATAGGCAGGGAAGAACGCAGCCCCAGCATTTT. This translates into CASSFINRQGRTQPQHF.

This chain connects TRBV5-6 to TRBJ2-7; a weak D match, TRBD1 (6 bases). The CDR3 spans 15 residues. Germline lookup yields CDR1 SGHDT and CDR2 YYEEEE. V was clipped by 2 bases and J by 0 bases, with 12 bases between them. The DNA for the CDR3 is TGTGCCAGCAGCTTCAGGGGTCTTAGCTCCTACGAGCAGTACTTC. Translated, it gives CASSFRGLSSYEQYF. The full variable domain, in which reference TRBV5-6 and TRBJ2-7 provide the parts outside the CDR3, is DAGVTQSPTHLIKTRGQQVTLRCSPKSGHDTVSWYQQALGQGPQFIFQYYEEEERQRGNFPDRFSGHQFPNYSSELNVNALLLGDSALYLCASSFRGLSSYEQYFGPGTRLTVT.

The rearrangement joins TRBV2 to TRBJ2-6; D unclear. CDR1 and CDR2 from the germline V gene are SNHLY and FYNNEI. V was cut by 4 bases and J by 5 bases, with 15 bases left in between. The CDR3 length is 16 residues. CDR3 in DNA: TGTGCCAGCAGTGTTCCGATACAAAGTCGGGCCAACGTCCTGACTTTC. This sequence encodes CASSVPIQSRANVLTF.

The chain combines TRBV5-1 with TRBJ2-1; TRBD1 matches 9 bases. V shed 0 bases and J 6 bases; nucleotides not matched to a gene: 4. Germline CDR1 is SGHRS and CDR2 is YFSETQ. The CDR3 totals 15 residues. The CDR3 here is CASSLGGTGPNEQFF. The CDR3 DNA is TGCGCCAGCAGCTTGGGGGGGACAGGGCCCAATGAGCAGTTCTTC.

The chain recombines TRBV25-1 with TRBJ1-2; 7 bases are shared with TRBD1. This CDR3 has 11 amino acids. Germline CDR1 MGHDK, CDR2 SYGVNS. Germline trimming cut 8 bases from V and 4 bases from J; bases unmatched to any gene: 1. The CDR3 DNA follows: TGTGCCAGCGGGACAGCCTATGGCTACACCTTC. Translated: CASGTAYGYTF.

The V call is TRBV7-6, the J call TRBJ2-1, with a weak D call TRBD2 (5 bases). The CDR3 loop spans 12 amino acids. V was trimmed by 6 bases and J by 8 bases, leaving 11 bases between them. Germline assignment: CDR1 SGHVS and CDR2 FNYEAQ. CDR3 region: CASSGGWDEQFF. The CDR3 DNA follows: TGTGCCAGCAGTGGAGGTTGGGATGAGCAGTTCTTC.

The chain has TRBV7-8 and TRBJ2-7; 8 bases fit TRBD2. Germline V gives CDR1 SGHVS, CDR2 FQNEAQ. CDR3 size: 16 residues. Trimming at V came to 1 base and at J to 3 bases, leaving 8 bases not matched to a gene. The CDR3 region has the DNA TGTGCCAGCAGCTTAGTAGCACTAGCGGCGCTCTACGAGCAGTACTTC. Translation: CASSLVALAALYEQYF.

V gene TRBV5-6 combines with J gene TRBJ2-1, with 7 nucleotides matching TRBD2. The V gene's germline CDR1 is SGHDT and CDR2 YYEEEE. The CDR3 sequence is 15 residues long. V lost 10 bases, J lost 0 bases, and 10 bases stayed unmatched. The CDR3 spells CAGTKRESSYNEQFF. The CDR3 DNA sequence: TGTGCCGGAACGAAGCGGGAAAGCTCCTACAATGAGCAGTTCTTC.

The chain recombines TRBV7-9 with TRBJ1-1; D not resolved. V lost 3 bases and J lost 2, with 13 bases in between. The length of the CDR3 is 15 residues. Germline lookup yields CDR1 SEHNR and CDR2 FQNEAQ (reference sequence). CDR3 bases: TGTGCCAGCAGCTTCCCTCCCGGTTACAACACTGAAGCTTTCTTT. This sequence encodes CASSFPPGYNTEAFF.

The chain has TRBV2 and TRBJ1-5, with 10 nucleotides matching TRBD1. The CDR3 contains 16 residues. The V gene end was trimmed by 0 bases and the J gene end by 3 bases; junction bases not matched to a gene: 2. The germline V gene has CDR1 SNHLY and CDR2 FYNNEI. CDR3 DNA: TGTGCCAGCAGTGAAGCGGGACAGGGGTTCAATCAGCCCCAGCATTTT. Translating gives CASSEAGQGFNQPQHF. Based on the CDR3 plus reference TRBV2 and TRBJ1-5, the full variable domain is EPEVTQTPSHQVTQMGQEVILRCVPISNHLYFYWYRQILGQKVEFLVSFYNNEISEKSEIFDDQFSVERPDGSNFTLKIRSTKLEDSAMYFCASSEAGQGFNQPQHFGDGTRLSIL.

V usage is TRBV29-1 and J usage is TRBJ1-2, with D possibly matching TRBD1 (5 bases). The CDR3 totals 13 residues. The germline V gene encodes CDR1 SQVTM and CDR2 ANQGSEA. The V and J ends lost 4 bases and 0 bases respectively, with 9 bases between them. This CDR3 is CSVAGGSNYGYTF. The CDR3 DNA is TGCAGCGTTGCGGGGGGATCTAACTATGGCTACACCTTC.

This clone occurred a few times. CDR3 in DNA: TGTGCCTGCGACTTTAACACTGAAGCTTTCTTT. It yields the protein CACDFNTEAFF. The gene calls are TRBV30 and TRBJ1-1, with unresolved D. CDR3 length: 11 amino acids. With 6 bases removed from V and 2 bases from J, the gap between germline ends came to 7 bases. Germline CDR1 and CDR2: GTSNPN and SVGIG (reference sequence).

The chain couples TRBV5-1 to TRBJ2-2, with a weak D call TRBD2 (6 bases). The CDR3 sequence is 16 residues long. Germline values: CDR1 SGHRS, CDR2 YFSETQ. The V end lost 2 bases, the J end lost 4 bases, and 15 bases lay between the germline ends. The CDR3 spells CASSFKREMATGELFF. In DNA, the CDR3 is TGCGCCAGCAGCTTTAAACGGGAGATGGCCACCGGGGAGCTGTTTTTT. The whole variable domain, remainder taken from reference TRBV5-1 and TRBJ2-2, is KAGVTQTPRYLIKTRGQQVTLSCSPISGHRSVSWYQQTPGQGLQFLFEYFSETQRNKGNFPGRFSGRQFSNSRSEMNVSTLELGDSALYLCASSFKREMATGELFFGEGSRLTVL.

The J gene is TRBJ1-1, the V gene TRBV10-3; 7 nucleotides line up with TRBD1. Germline trimming cut 2 bases from V and 5 bases from J; bases unmatched to any gene: 5. The CDR3 contains 14 residues. CDR1 ENHRY and CDR2 SYGVKD come from the germline V gene. The CDR3 spells CAISEGQVGTEAFF. CDR3 coding DNA: TGTGCCATCAGTGAGGGACAGGTGGGGACTGAAGCTTTCTTT.

The V gene is TRBV27, the J gene TRBJ1-4; no reliable D call. Germline loops: CDR1 MNHEY, CDR2 SMNVEV (reference sequence). There are 15 residues in the CDR3. V was trimmed by 3 bases and J by 6 bases, leaving 14 bases between them. The CDR3 loop reads CASSFIGQIHEKLFF. For the CDR3, the DNA is TGTGCCAGCAGTTTCATTGGGCAGATACATGAAAAACTGTTTTTT.

This chain links TRBV7-9 with TRBJ2-7, with a possible D match to TRBD2 (5 bases). Germline V gives CDR1 SEHNR, CDR2 FQNEAQ (reference sequence). Trimming took 0 bases from V and 9 from J, leaving 18 bases between them. The CDR3 loop spans 15 amino acids. CDR3 protein: CASSLASGHISGQYF. CDR3 DNA sequence: TGTGCCAGCAGCTTAGCGTCAGGTCACATAAGCGGGCAGTACTTC. Drawing the rest from reference TRBV7-9 and TRBJ2-7, the complete variable domain is DTGVSQNPRHKITKRGQNVTFRCDPISEHNRLYWYRQTLGQGPEFLTYFQNEAQLEKSRLLSDRFSAERPKGSFSTLEIQRTEQGDSAMYLCASSLASGHISGQYFGPGTRLTVT.

V is TRBV7-2 and J is TRBJ2-3; 7 positions match TRBD2. The CDR3 sequence is 15 residues long. After removal of 0 bases from V and 6 bases from J, the junction contained 6 bases not matched to a gene. Germline assignment: CDR1 SGHTA and CDR2 FQGNSA. The CDR3 spells CASSLAGGPRDTQYF. The CDR3 DNA reads as TGTGCCAGCAGCTTAGCGGGAGGGCCCCGTGATACGCAGTATTTT.

This clone was seen only once. V gene TRBV7-8 combines with J gene TRBJ2-3, with TRBD2 identical over 11 bases. CDR3 length: 20 residues. The germline CDR1 and CDR2 sequences are SGHVS and FQNEAQ. J gave up 4 bases and V 0 bases, and 15 bases lay outside the gene matches. CDR3 nucleotides: TGTGCCAGCAGCTTAGCGTCCGCTAGCGGGGGGCCAATTCGGTCAGATACGCAGTATTTT. Its translation is CASSLASASGGPIRSDTQYF.

In this sample, this clone turned up once. V is TRBV7-2 and J is TRBJ2-3; possible D gene TRBD2, 5 bases. The V gene lost 7 bases and the J gene lost 6 bases, with 14 bases spanning the gap. CDR1 is SGHTA, CDR2 FQGNSA, per germline. CDR3 length equals 13 residues. CDR3 amino acids: CASKSGNPDTQYF. The CDR3, as DNA: TGTGCCAGCAAGAGCGGAAATCCGGATACGCAGTATTTT.